The clone carrying this T cell receptor beta chain was counted a few times. The sample is drawn from a study of graft-versus-host responses after intestinal transplantation. Germline CDR1 and CDR2: MNHGY and SAAAGT. This CDR3 spans 11 amino acids. V was clipped by 6 bases and J by 6 bases, with 9 bases between them. Sequencing used immunoSEQ multiplex PCR; TCRdb keeps in-frame clones, though not all of them. Among about 10,000 clones listed, roughly 29% were seen once. This chain joins TRBV6-8 and TRBJ2-7; TRBD2 might be the D (7 bases). The TCR was taken from a human patient who was an organ donor for intestinal transplantation. The specimen comprised alloreactive CD4+ T cells from a mixed lymphocyte reaction culture, sampled before transplantation. Subset given: CFSE-low proliferating T cells sorted from roughly 6-day pre-transplant mixed lymphocyte reaction (GvH or HvG direction). In DNA form, the CDR3 reads TGTGCCAGCAGGGCGGGGGCCGAGCAGTACTTC. Translating gives CASRAGAEQYF.